One sample yielded the 13 T cell receptor beta chains listed below, sequenced in a study of T-cell reconstitution after alpha-beta-depleted transplantation in children. The authors prepared the TCRbeta library with unique molecular identifiers. TCRdb passed the PCR reads through MiXCR, listing each CDR3 protein once. The sample consists of about 590,000 distinct CDR3 sequences, 10% to 15% of them appearing once. The sequences come from PBMCs, mostly from graft donor cells, collected 360 days after TCRalphabeta/CD19-depleted stem cell transplant. The receptors derive from a male patient aged 10 to 17 who had a stem cell transplant for acute myeloid leukemia, so the T cells may come from the graft donor.

This clonotype turned up a few times. This sequence joins TRBV6-1 and TRBJ2-7; 8 bases align to TRBD1. The germline gives CDR1 MNHNS, CDR2 SASEGT. The CDR3 covers 16 residues. The V segment lost 5 bases and the J segment 2 bases; nucleotides outside the gene matches: 11. This chain's CDR3 is CASSRLGTGATYEQYF. In DNA, the CDR3 is TGTGCCAGCAGTCGCCTTGGGACAGGAGCCACCTACGAGCAGTACTTC.

This clonotype was observed at least ten times. CDR3 in amino acids: CSVEDGKTYEQYF. CDR3 nucleotides: TGCAGCGTTGAAGATGGGAAGACCTACGAGCAGTACTTC. The chain carries TRBV29-1 and TRBJ2-7; D remains ambiguous. This CDR3 comprises 13 residues. The V gene lost 0 bases and the J gene lost 2 bases, with 8 bases spanning the gap. Germline values: CDR1 SQVTM, CDR2 ANQGSEA.

This clonotype was seen a few times. This chain connects TRBV28 to TRBJ2-1; 7 positions agree with TRBD1. The CDR3 spans 17 residues. V dropped 4 bases and J dropped 5; count of bases not matched to a gene: 14. Germline V gene data show CDR1 as MDHEN and CDR2 as SYDVKM. The CDR3 loop is CASSSFPRTGGDNEQFF. CDR3 DNA sequence: TGTGCCAGCAGTTCCTTCCCCCGGACAGGAGGTGACAATGAGCAGTTCTTC.

This clonotype was observed a few times. The CDR3 DNA reads as TGTGCCAGCAGTTTAAGGGCAGTAGCCACAGATACGCAGTATTTT. Protein sequence: CASSLRAVATDTQYF. The V gene is TRBV12-3 or TRBV12-4, the J gene TRBJ2-3; D call uncertain. With 2 bases removed from V and 2 bases from J, the gap between germline ends came to 11 bases. CDR3 size: 15 residues.

This clonotype turned up a few times. J is TRBJ2-7 and V is TRBV20-1, with D tentatively TRBD1 or TRBD2 (6 bases each). Germline CDR1 is DFQATT and CDR2 is SNEGSKA (reference sequence). The CDR3 contains 14 residues. The V gene lost 3 bases and the J gene lost 4 bases, with 16 bases spanning the gap. Here the CDR3 DNA reads TGCAGTGCTAGGGACGGGGGCTGGCGGTACGAGCAGTACTTC. Translated, it gives CSARDGGWRYEQYF.

The V gene is TRBV4-2, the J gene TRBJ2-7; 8 nucleotides match TRBD2. V shed 2 bases and J 6 bases; nucleotides not matched to a gene: 15. Germline V gene data show CDR1 as LGHNA and CDR2 as YNFKEQ. The CDR3 is made up of 17 amino acids. This chain's CDR3 is CASSQSNVGRAYAEQYF. Written as DNA, the CDR3 is TGTGCCAGCAGCCAATCTAATGTCGGGAGGGCGTACGCCGAGCAGTACTTC.

The chain has TRBV25-1 and TRBJ2-7; D gene unclear. The CDR3 runs 14 residues. The V end was cut by 1 base, the J end by 7 bases, with 14 bases between. The germline CDR1 and CDR2 sequences are MGHDK and SYGVNS. CDR3 bases: TGTGCCAGCAGTGAATCCTGGTCCCACGCTGAGCAGTACTTC. Amino acids: CASSESWSHAEQYF.

There are a few counts of this clonotype. The rearrangement links TRBV11-2 to TRBJ2-7; the D gene is possibly TRBD1 (8 bases). Germline-derived CDR1 and CDR2 are SGHAT and FQNNGV. V was shortened by 6 bases and J by 5 bases, with 20 bases between the two germline ends. CDR3 length: 15 amino acids. CDR3 protein: CASRDTWTGTNEQYF. Here the CDR3 DNA reads TGTGCCAGCAGGGATACTTGGACAGGGACTAACGAGCAGTACTTC.

The chain joins TRBV20-1 to TRBJ2-1; D is undetermined. Germline values: CDR1 DFQATT, CDR2 SNEGSKA (reference sequence). V lost 5 bases to trimming and J lost 9 bases, with 8 bases between them. The CDR3 is 10 residues long. The CDR3 sequence is CSASWGEQFF. CDR3 DNA: TGCAGTGCTTCCTGGGGTGAGCAGTTCTTC.

In its sample, this clonotype was seen many times. The rearrangement joins TRBV10-3 to TRBJ2-1, with 7 bases matching TRBD2. This CDR3 region has 16 residues. Germline CDR1 ENHRY, CDR2 SYGVKD. J gave up 7 bases and V 1 base, and 10 bases lay outside the gene matches. The DNA for the CDR3 is TGTGCCATCAGTGAGTGGGAGGGAGGGCCCTGGAATGAGCAGTTCTTC. It is translated as CAISEWEGGPWNEQFF.

The V gene is TRBV12-3 or TRBV12-4, the J gene TRBJ2-3; D is unclear. The V and J ends lost 7 bases and 14 bases respectively, with 22 bases between them. The CDR3 runs 13 residues. The CDR3 region has the DNA TGTGCCAGCAACTCCTTTCGGATTACCCCGGGGTATTTT. This encodes CASNSFRITPGYF.

In its sample, this clonotype was seen many times. The chain has TRBV7-9 and TRBJ2-7, with a tentative D call TRBD2 (5 bases). This CDR3 region has 16 residues. Germline lookup yields CDR1 SEHNR and CDR2 FQNEAQ (reference sequence). V lost 4 bases to trimming and J lost 2 bases, with 18 bases between them. The CDR3: CASSSPSKDGAYEQYF. The CDR3 DNA is TGTGCCAGCAGCTCACCTTCGAAGGACGGGGCCTACGAGCAGTACTTC.

The sample holds one count of this clonotype. The rearrangement uses TRBV24-1 and TRBJ2-1, with 9 bases fitting TRBD2. This CDR3 region has 17 residues. The germline CDR1 and CDR2 sequences are KGHDR and SFDVKD. Germline trimming cut 0 bases from V and 4 bases from J; bases unmatched to any gene: 6. The CDR3 protein is CATSDLSGRTSYNEQFF. Here the CDR3 DNA reads TGTGCCACCAGTGATTTGAGCGGGAGGACTTCTTACAATGAGCAGTTCTTC.